This T cell receptor beta chain was found in a study of blood T cell repertoires in COVID-19. Clones were sequenced by immunoSEQ multiplex PCR, and TCRdb holds only the in-frame ones, with some missing. The sample consists of over 250,000 clones, roughly 80% of them appearing once. CDR1 SGHDT and CDR2 YYEEEE come from the germline V gene. Between the trimmed V and J ends, which lost 4 bases and 0 bases, there was a span of 10 bases. The CDR3 extends over 14 amino acids. The TCR originated in a man aged 25 to 40 with acute COVID-19. The sequenced material came from PBMCs or T cells enriched from blood (not recorded which). This rearrangement joins TRBV5-6 to TRBJ2-5; a possible D gene is TRBD1 (6 bases). CDR3 in DNA: TGTGCCAGCAGCCTGAACAGGGACCAAGAGACCCAGTACTTC. Amino acids: CASSLNRDQETQYF.